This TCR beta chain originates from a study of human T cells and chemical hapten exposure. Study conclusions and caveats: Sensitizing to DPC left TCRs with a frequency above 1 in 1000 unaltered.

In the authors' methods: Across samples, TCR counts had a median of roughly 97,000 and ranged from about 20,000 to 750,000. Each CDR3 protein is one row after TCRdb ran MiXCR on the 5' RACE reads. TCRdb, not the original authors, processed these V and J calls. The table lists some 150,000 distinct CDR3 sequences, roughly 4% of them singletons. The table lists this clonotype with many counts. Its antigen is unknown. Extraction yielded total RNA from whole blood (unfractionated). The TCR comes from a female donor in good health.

Here the CDR3 reads CASSLNSDTQYF. The CDR3 DNA follows: TGTGCCAGCAGCTTAAATTCAGATACGCAGTATTTT. V usage is TRBV7-2 and J usage is TRBJ2-3; D gene uncertain. Germline V gives CDR1 SGHTA, CDR2 FQGNSA. Trimming pared 2 bases from V and 4 bases from J, leaving 4 bases between. The CDR3 is made up of 12 amino acids.